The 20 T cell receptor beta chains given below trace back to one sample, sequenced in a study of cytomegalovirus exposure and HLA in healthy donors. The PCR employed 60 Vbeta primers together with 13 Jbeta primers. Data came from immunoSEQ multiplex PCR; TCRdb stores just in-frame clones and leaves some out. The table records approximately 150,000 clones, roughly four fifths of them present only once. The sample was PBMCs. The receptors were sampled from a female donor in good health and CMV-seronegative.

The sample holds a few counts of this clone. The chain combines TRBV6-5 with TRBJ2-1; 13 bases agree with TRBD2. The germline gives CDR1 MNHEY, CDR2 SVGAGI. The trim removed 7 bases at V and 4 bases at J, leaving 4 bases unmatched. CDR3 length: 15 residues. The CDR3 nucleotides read TGTGCCAGCACTTCGGGACTAGCGGGATACAATGAGCAGTTCTTC. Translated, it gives CASTSGLAGYNEQFF.

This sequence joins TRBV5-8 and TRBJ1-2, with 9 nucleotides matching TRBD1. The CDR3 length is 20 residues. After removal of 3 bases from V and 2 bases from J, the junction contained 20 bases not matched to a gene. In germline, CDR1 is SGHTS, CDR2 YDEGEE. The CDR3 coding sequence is TGTGCCAGCAGCTCGTTAGTCCTGGGACAGGGTAGGGATGTCAACTATGGCTACACCTTC. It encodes CASSSLVLGQGRDVNYGYTF.

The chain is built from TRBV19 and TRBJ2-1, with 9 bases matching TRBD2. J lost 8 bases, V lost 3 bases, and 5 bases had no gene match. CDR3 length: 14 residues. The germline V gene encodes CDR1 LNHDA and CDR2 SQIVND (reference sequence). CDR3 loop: CASSMGTSNDEQFF. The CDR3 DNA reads TGTGCCAGTAGTATGGGGACTAGCAATGATGAGCAGTTCTTC.

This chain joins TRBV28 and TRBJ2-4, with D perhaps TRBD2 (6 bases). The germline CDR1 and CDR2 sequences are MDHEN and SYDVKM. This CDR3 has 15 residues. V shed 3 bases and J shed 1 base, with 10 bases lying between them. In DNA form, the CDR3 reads TGTGCCAGCAGTTTTGGCCGGGGGGCCAAAAACATTCAGTACTTC. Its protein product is CASSFGRGAKNIQYF.

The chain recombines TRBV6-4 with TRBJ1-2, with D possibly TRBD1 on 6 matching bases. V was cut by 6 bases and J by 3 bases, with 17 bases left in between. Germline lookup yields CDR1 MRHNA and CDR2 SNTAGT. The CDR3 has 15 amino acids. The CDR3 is CASRKNLQGDYGYTF. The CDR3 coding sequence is TGTGCCAGCAGGAAAAACTTACAGGGTGACTATGGCTACACCTTC.

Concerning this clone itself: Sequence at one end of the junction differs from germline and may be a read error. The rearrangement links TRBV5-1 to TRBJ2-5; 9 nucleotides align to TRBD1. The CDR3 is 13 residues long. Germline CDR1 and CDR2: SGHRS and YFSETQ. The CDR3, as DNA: TGCGCCAGCAGTTTGGACAGGGGAGAGACCCAGTACTTC. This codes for CASSLDRGETQYF.

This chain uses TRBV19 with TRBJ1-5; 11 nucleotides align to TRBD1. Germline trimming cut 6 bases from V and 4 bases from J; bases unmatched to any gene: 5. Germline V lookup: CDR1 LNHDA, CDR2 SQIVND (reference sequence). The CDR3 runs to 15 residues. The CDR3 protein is CASRQDRGLNQPQHF. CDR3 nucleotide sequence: TGTGCCAGTAGACAGGACAGGGGGCTTAATCAGCCCCAGCATTTT.

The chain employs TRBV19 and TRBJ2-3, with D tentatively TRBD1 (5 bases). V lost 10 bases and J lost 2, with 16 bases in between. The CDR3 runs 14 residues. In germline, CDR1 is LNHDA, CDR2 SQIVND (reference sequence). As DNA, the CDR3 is TGTGCCACCCGACAGCAGCCGTACACAGATACGCAGTATTTT. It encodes CATRQQPYTDTQYF.

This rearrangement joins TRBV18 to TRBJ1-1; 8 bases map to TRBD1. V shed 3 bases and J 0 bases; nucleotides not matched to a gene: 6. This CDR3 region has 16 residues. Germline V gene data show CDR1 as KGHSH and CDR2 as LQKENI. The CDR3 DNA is TGTGCCAGCTCACCGGGGCAGGGGGCCATGAACACTGAAGCTTTCTTT. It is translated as CASSPGQGAMNTEAFF.

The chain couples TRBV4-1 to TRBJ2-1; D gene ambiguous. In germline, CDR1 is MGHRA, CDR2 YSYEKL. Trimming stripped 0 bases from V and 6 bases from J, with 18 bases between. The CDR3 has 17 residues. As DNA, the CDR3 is TGCGCCAGCAGCCAAGATAGTTCAAGCCTTGTGCTCAATGAGCAGTTCTTC. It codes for CASSQDSSSLVLNEQFF.

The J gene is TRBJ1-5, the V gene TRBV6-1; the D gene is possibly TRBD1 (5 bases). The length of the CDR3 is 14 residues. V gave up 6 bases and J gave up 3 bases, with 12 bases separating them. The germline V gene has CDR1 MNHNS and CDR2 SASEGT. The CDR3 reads CASRDDRINQPQHF. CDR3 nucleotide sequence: TGTGCCAGCAGGGACGACAGAATCAATCAGCCCCAGCATTTT.

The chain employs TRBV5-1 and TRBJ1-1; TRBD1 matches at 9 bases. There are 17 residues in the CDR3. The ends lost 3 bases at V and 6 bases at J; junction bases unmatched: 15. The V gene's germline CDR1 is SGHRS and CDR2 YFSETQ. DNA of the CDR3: TGCGCCAGCAGCTCACCGGGACAGGGTTATCCTATGTCTGAAGCTTTCTTT. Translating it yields CASSSPGQGYPMSEAFF.

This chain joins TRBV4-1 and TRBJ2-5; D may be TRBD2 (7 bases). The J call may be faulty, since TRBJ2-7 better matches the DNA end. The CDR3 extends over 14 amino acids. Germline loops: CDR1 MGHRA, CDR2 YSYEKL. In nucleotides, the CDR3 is TGCGCCAGCAGCCAAGAAGGGGGGGTCCCCGAGCAGTACTTC. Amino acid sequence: CASSQEGGVPEQYF.

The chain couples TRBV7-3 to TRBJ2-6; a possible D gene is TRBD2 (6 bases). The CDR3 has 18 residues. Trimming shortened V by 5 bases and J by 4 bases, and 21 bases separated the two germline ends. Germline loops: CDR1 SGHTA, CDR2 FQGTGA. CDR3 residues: CASSPIPGAISGANVLTF. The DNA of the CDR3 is TGTGCCAGCAGCCCGATTCCGGGAGCGATTTCCGGGGCCAACGTCCTGACTTTC.

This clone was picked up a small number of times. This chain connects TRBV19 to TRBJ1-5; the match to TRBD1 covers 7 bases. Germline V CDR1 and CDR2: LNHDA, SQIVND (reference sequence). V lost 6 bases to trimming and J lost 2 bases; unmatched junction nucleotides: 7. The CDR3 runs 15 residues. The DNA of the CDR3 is TGTGCCAGTAGGAAACAGGGGATCGGCAATCAGCCCCAGCATTTT. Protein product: CASRKQGIGNQPQHF.

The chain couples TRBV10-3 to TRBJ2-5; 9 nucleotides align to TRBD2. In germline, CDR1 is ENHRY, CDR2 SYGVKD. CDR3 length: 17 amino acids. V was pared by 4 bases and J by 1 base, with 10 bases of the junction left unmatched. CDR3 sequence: CAISGIQAGGPQETQYF. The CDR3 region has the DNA TGTGCCATCAGTGGTATTCAAGCGGGGGGCCCCCAAGAGACCCAGTACTTC.

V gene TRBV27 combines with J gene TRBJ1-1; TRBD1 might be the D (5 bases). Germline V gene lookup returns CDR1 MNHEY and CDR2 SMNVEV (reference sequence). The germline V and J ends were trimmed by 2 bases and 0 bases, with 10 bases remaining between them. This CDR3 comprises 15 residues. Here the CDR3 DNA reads TGTGCCAGCAGTTTACGTCCAGGGATGAACACTGAAGCTTTCTTT. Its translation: CASSLRPGMNTEAFF.

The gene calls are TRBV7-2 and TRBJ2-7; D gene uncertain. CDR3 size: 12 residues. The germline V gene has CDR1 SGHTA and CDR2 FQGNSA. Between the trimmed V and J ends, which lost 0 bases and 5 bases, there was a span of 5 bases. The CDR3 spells CASSLAYNEQYF. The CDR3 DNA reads TGTGCCAGCAGCTTAGCGTATAACGAGCAGTACTTC.

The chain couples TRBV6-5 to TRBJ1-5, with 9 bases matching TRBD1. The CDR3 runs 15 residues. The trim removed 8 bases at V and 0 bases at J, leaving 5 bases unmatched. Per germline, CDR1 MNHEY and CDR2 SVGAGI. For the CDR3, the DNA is TGTGCCAGCTCCCGGACAGGGGATAGCAATCAGCCCCAGCATTTT. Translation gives CASSRTGDSNQPQHF.

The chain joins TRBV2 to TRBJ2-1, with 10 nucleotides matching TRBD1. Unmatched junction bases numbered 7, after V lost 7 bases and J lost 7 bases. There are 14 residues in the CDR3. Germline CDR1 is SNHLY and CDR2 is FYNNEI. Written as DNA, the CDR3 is TGTGCCAGCACCGAGGGGACAGGGGAGAATGAGCAGTTCTTC. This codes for CASTEGTGENEQFF.